One T cell receptor (beta chain) is described in this entry. Its target is unknown. These data come from a study of CD8+ T cells in alopecia areata. RNA extraction and reverse transcription yielded cDNA as sequencing template. The table came from immunoSEQ multiplex PCR; TCRdb's copy has only in-frame clones and leaves some out. The data contain 110,000 to 150,000 clones, roughly 62% of them seen just once; the ten biggest clones take up 5% to 7.5%. The germline V and J ends were trimmed by 6 bases and 2 bases, with 14 bases remaining between them. The CDR3 loop spans 13 amino acids. From germline, CDR1 is SQVTM and CDR2 ANQGSEA. Regarding the study as a whole: Unlike in mice, where it was clearer, TCR sharing across patients was less clear, possibly HLA-related. Researchers report lesional scalp, most notably alopecia totalis/universalis, outstripped normal scalp in clonality.

The material was CD4+ T cells sorted from blood, obtained at week 0. This TCR was sampled from a human donor with alopecia areata. V is TRBV29-1 and J is TRBJ2-7, with D possibly TRBD1 on 5 matching bases. The CDR3 here is CSVTRPGTYEQYF. DNA for the CDR3: TGCAGCGTAACCAGACCAGGGACCTACGAGCAGTACTTC.